Sequencing of this TCR beta chain was carried out in a study of OX40 agonist ivuxolimab in advanced cancers. Per germline, CDR1 SGHNT and CDR2 YYREEE (reference sequence). The CDR3 has 14 amino acids. Trimming at V came to 1 base and at J to 7 bases, leaving 6 bases not matched to a gene. Sequencing used immunoSEQ multiplex PCR; TCRdb keeps in-frame clones, though not all of them. The table lists approximately 76,000 clones, roughly nine tenths of them singletons. V gene TRBV5-4 combines with J gene TRBJ1-2, with 8 bases matching TRBD1. The sequenced sample was CD4+ or CD8+ T cells sorted from blood, obtained in a trial of the OX40 agonist ivuxolimab. The sequence came from an adult with an advanced solid tumor such as melanoma, head and neck, liver or kidney cancer. The CDR3: CASSLPGQVVGYTF. The CDR3 DNA is TGTGCCAGCAGCTTGCCGGGACAGGTAGTTGGCTACACCTTC.